What follows are 10 T cell receptor beta chains derived from one specimen sequenced in a study of patients and donors after allogeneic stem cell transplantation. One entry per CDR3 protein, called by TCRdb with MiXCR from the RT-PCR reads. The table has 400,000 to 500,000 distinct CDR3 sequences, about a sixth seen once. Sequenced input: blood, either unsorted or a sorted T cell fraction (not recorded which). All receptors come from a human donor who was either an allogeneic HSCT recipient or a stem cell or donor lymphocyte infusion donor (not recorded which). It is not recorded whose cells these are; they may come from a transplant donor.

The sample holds many counts of this clonotype. The chain links TRBV7-6 to TRBJ1-1, with D perhaps TRBD1 (6 bases). CDR1 SGHVS and CDR2 FNYEAQ come from the germline V gene. Trimming shortened V by 8 bases and J by 5 bases, and 9 bases separated the two germline ends. There are 11 residues in the CDR3. The CDR3 sequence is CASGQGTEAFF. As DNA, the CDR3 is TGTGCCAGCGGGCAGGGGACTGAAGCTTTCTTT.

The chain carries TRBV7-9 and TRBJ2-7; 14 bases match TRBD2. CDR1 and CDR2 (germline): SEHNR, FQNEAQ (reference sequence). After removal of 5 bases from V and 0 bases from J, the junction contained 3 bases not matched to a gene. This CDR3 is built from 16 residues. Here the CDR3 DNA reads TGTGCCAGCAGCCGAGGGACTAGCGGGAGCTCCTACGAGCAGTACTTC. Its translation is CASSRGTSGSSYEQYF.

The genes are TRBV11-2 and TRBJ1-2; D is possibly TRBD1 (6 bases). The V and J ends lost 4 bases and 4 bases respectively, with 16 bases between them. Germline assignment: CDR1 SGHAT and CDR2 FQNNGV. The length of the CDR3 is 15 residues. CDR3 loop: CASSSLQGVGYGYTF. CDR3 in DNA: TGTGCCAGCAGCTCGCTACAGGGAGTAGGCTATGGCTACACCTTC.

In this sample, this clonotype turned up a few times. The CDR3 bases are TGTGCCAGCAGTTTGGCCGGAGTCGGGGTAGCCAAAAACATTCAGTACTTC. It encodes CASSLAGVGVAKNIQYF. This rearrangement joins TRBV12-3 or TRBV12-4 to TRBJ2-4; possibly TRBD2 for D (5 bases). Trimming stripped 3 bases from V and 0 bases from J, with 15 bases between. This CDR3 has 17 amino acids.

This clonotype was seen only a few times. The V call is TRBV2, the J call TRBJ2-5; D is perhaps TRBD2 (5 bases). This CDR3 is 14 amino acids long. The germline gives CDR1 SNHLY, CDR2 FYNNEI. V dropped 6 bases and J dropped 4 bases, with 15 bases sitting between them. DNA for the CDR3: TGTGCCAGCAGGCTAACCCTTGCGGGAGAGACCCAGTACTTC. Amino acids: CASRLTLAGETQYF.

This clonotype was seen at least ten times. This chain uses TRBV4-1 with TRBJ2-7, with 9 bases lining up with TRBD2. The germline gives CDR1 MGHRA, CDR2 YSYEKL. J gave up 0 bases and V 5 bases, and 2 bases lay outside the gene matches. The length of the CDR3 is 14 residues. CDR3 in DNA: TGCGCCAGCAGCGCTAGCGGGACCTCCTACGAGCAGTACTTC. Protein sequence: CASSASGTSYEQYF.

In its sample, this clonotype was seen a few times. This rearrangement joins TRBV7-3 to TRBJ2-1; no clear D gene. CDR3 length: 11 residues. CDR1 is SGHTA, CDR2 FQGTGA, per germline. The V gene lost 5 bases and the J gene lost 9 bases, with 8 bases spanning the gap. CDR3 region: CASSHVGEQFF. The CDR3 coding sequence is TGTGCCAGCAGCCACGTAGGTGAGCAGTTCTTC.

This clonotype showed up just a few times. The chain recombines TRBV5-1 with TRBJ2-7, with 9 bases identical to TRBD1. The CDR3 is 15 residues long. The J segment lost 3 bases and the V segment lost 2 bases, leaving 6 bases of the junction unmatched. Germline assignment: CDR1 SGHRS and CDR2 YFSETQ. The CDR3 DNA reads TGCGCCAGCAGCTTTGGGGACAGGGAGAACTACGAGCAGTACTTC. The encoded protein is CASSFGDRENYEQYF.

The J gene is TRBJ1-5, the V gene TRBV20-1, with a possible D match to TRBD1 (5 bases). V was trimmed by 6 bases and J by 4 bases, leaving 22 bases between them. CDR3 length: 16 amino acids. CDR1 and CDR2 (germline): DFQATT, SNEGSKA (reference sequence). As DNA, the CDR3 is TGCAGTGCCCAAGGGAGCAGAATGGGGGAGAATCAGCCCCAGCATTTT. The encoded protein is CSAQGSRMGENQPQHF.

This clonotype was found many times. This chain links TRBV10-3 with TRBJ2-1; a possible D gene is TRBD2 (5 bases). Germline assignment: CDR1 ENHRY and CDR2 SYGVKD. V gave up 2 bases and J gave up 13 bases, with 12 bases separating them. The CDR3 contains 12 residues. The CDR3 region has the DNA TGTGCCATCAGTGAGGAGGGCCCGAGTCAGTTCTTC. The encoded protein is CAISEEGPSQFF.